One sample yielded the 20 T cell receptor beta chains listed below, sequenced in a study of T cell clonotyping in hematopoietic cell transplantation. The assay was immunoSEQ multiplex PCR, and TCRdb's table has in-frame clones only and misses some. Among approximately 22,000 clones, roughly 90% were seen once, and the ten largest hold around 3.6%. The time point here: recipient sample about 28 days before transplant, after cytoreduction. Material: peripheral blood mononuclear cells, obtained before stem cell transplant. The receptors shown here come from a man aged 18-30 years with biphenotypic leukemia. Some clones in this sample may be carry-over from other donors' samples.

The CDR3 protein is CASSWDRGQSETQYF. CDR3 DNA: TGTGCCAGCAGCTGGGACAGGGGGCAGTCGGAGACCCAGTACTTC. This sequence joins TRBV7-9 and TRBJ2-5, with 12 bases aligning to TRBD1. CDR1 SEHNR and CDR2 FQNEAQ come from the germline V gene (reference sequence). CDR3 size: 15 residues. V shed 4 bases, J shed 5 bases, and the junction held 5 bases outside the gene matches.

The chain joins TRBV27 to TRBJ1-2; D uncertain. The CDR3 totals 12 residues. The V gene lost 3 bases and the J gene lost 9 bases, with 11 bases spanning the gap. Germline CDR1 is MNHEY and CDR2 is SMNVEV (reference sequence). CDR3 sequence reads: CASSFDLASYTF. The DNA of the CDR3 is TGTGCCAGCAGTTTTGACTTGGCGAGCTACACCTTC.

The rearrangement links TRBV6-4 to TRBJ2-3; D is undetermined. The V and J ends lost 3 bases and 4 bases respectively, with 8 bases between them. This CDR3 has 13 amino acids. CDR1 MRHNA and CDR2 SNTAGT come from the germline V gene. The CDR3 loop reads CASSESRSDTQYF. In DNA form, the CDR3 reads TGTGCCAGCAGTGAAAGTCGATCAGATACGCAGTATTTT.

The V gene is TRBV19, the J gene TRBJ1-5; tentatively, D is TRBD1 (5 bases). This CDR3 has 14 residues. V was clipped by 4 bases and J by 4 bases, with 11 bases between them. Germline V CDR1 and CDR2: LNHDA, SQIVND (reference sequence). CDR3 DNA sequence: TGTGCCAGTAGTACCCAGGGTATGAATCAGCCCCAGCATTTT. Protein: CASSTQGMNQPQHF.

The genes are TRBV28 and TRBJ2-7; 9 bases are shared with TRBD1. This CDR3 spans 15 amino acids. The germline CDR1 and CDR2 sequences are MDHEN and SYDVKM. V gave up 5 bases and J gave up 6 bases; unmatched junction bases: 11. Here the CDR3 DNA reads TGTGCCAGCAGTCCACAGGGACAGGGAGTTCGCGAGCAGTACTTC. It codes for CASSPQGQGVREQYF. The full variable domain, in which reference TRBV28 and TRBJ2-7 provide the parts outside the CDR3, is DVKVTQSSRYLVKRTGEKVFLECVQDMDHENMFWYRQDPGLGLRLIYFSYDVKMKEKGDIPEGYSVSREKKERFSLILESASTNQTSMYLCASSPQGQGVREQYFGPGTRLTVT.

This clone came up once. The chain is built from TRBV29-1 and TRBJ1-1, with D uncertain. V gave up 3 bases and J gave up 5 bases, with 4 bases separating them. CDR1 is SQVTM and CDR2 is ANQGSEA in the germline V gene. The CDR3 is 10 amino acids. The CDR3 reads CSVEGTEAFF. The CDR3 DNA follows: TGCAGCGTTGAGGGGACTGAAGCTTTCTTT.

The rearrangement uses TRBV6-5 and TRBJ2-3; D is ambiguous. Per the germline V gene, CDR1 is MNHEY and CDR2 is SVGAGI. The CDR3 is 11 residues long. Trimming removed 8 bases from V and 2 bases from J, with 5 bases in between. As DNA, the CDR3 is TGTGCCAGCGGAAACACAGATACGCAGTATTTT. Its protein is CASGNTDTQYF.

The chain combines TRBV5-1 with TRBJ1-2; D gene uncertain. Germline V gene sequence: CDR1 SGHRS, CDR2 YFSETQ. V lost 3 bases and J lost 13, with 16 bases in between. The CDR3 is 12 residues long. The DNA for the CDR3 is TGCGCCAGCAGCTATGCCGGGCTGGAGCCCACCTTC. Amino acid sequence: CASSYAGLEPTF.

This chain connects TRBV7-9 to TRBJ2-7, with D possibly matching TRBD1 (5 bases). Trimming stripped 1 base from V and 2 bases from J, with 9 bases between. Germline V gene data show CDR1 as SEHNR and CDR2 as FQNEAQ (reference sequence). The CDR3 loop spans 14 amino acids. CDR3 region: CASSLDSGTYEQYF. The DNA for the CDR3 is TGTGCCAGCAGCTTAGATTCAGGGACCTACGAGCAGTACTTC.

The gene calls are TRBV30 and TRBJ2-1; the D is unclear. Germline V gene data show CDR1 as GTSNPN and CDR2 as SVGIG (reference sequence). The V end was cut by 7 bases, the J end by 0 bases, with 13 bases between. This CDR3 comprises 14 residues. The CDR3 region is CALDSKSSYNEQFF. The CDR3 DNA sequence: TGTGCCTTAGACTCGAAAAGCTCCTACAATGAGCAGTTCTTC.

This rearrangement joins TRBV29-1 to TRBJ2-5; no clear D. Trimming shortened V by 2 bases and J by 7 bases, and 8 bases separated the two germline ends. Germline assignment: CDR1 SQVTM and CDR2 ANQGSEA. This CDR3 region has 11 residues. This CDR3 reads CSVEIDWTQYF. The CDR3 DNA sequence: TGCAGCGTTGAAATTGACTGGACCCAGTACTTC.

This sequence joins TRBV7-9 and TRBJ2-1, with 10 bases matching TRBD1. CDR3 length: 15 amino acids. CDR1 and CDR2 from the germline V gene are SEHNR and FQNEAQ (reference sequence). V shed 5 bases, J shed 6 bases, and the junction held 7 bases outside the gene matches. CDR3 DNA: TGTGCCAGCAGCGCTGGGACAGGGGAGAGCAATGAGCAGTTCTTC. Its translation is CASSAGTGESNEQFF.

V and J are TRBV2 and TRBJ2-2; TRBD2 matches 7 bases. J was trimmed by 7 bases and V by 6 bases; bases with no gene match: 17. Germline loops: CDR1 SNHLY, CDR2 FYNNEI. This CDR3 has 17 amino acids. CDR3 nucleotide sequence: TGTGCCAGCAGGGTACCTTCCGCGGGAGAGGGTGGCGGGGAGCTGTTTTTT. Residues: CASRVPSAGEGGGELFF.

The chain has TRBV7-9 and TRBJ1-4; D is ambiguous. V lost 0 bases and J 4 bases, leaving 15 bases between the germline ends. Looked up from germline, CDR1 is SEHNR and CDR2 is FQNEAQ (reference sequence). The CDR3 covers 17 residues. The CDR3 sequence: CASSLAFGPDDNEKLFF. The CDR3 DNA is TGTGCCAGCAGCTTAGCGTTTGGACCTGACGATAATGAAAAACTGTTTTTT. Drawing the rest from reference TRBV7-9 and TRBJ1-4, the complete variable domain is DTGVSQNPRHKITKRGQNVTFRCDPISEHNRLYWYRQTLGQGPEFLTYFQNEAQLEKSRLLSDRFSAERPKGSFSTLEIQRTEQGDSAMYLCASSLAFGPDDNEKLFFGSGTQLSVL.

The chain links TRBV30 to TRBJ2-5, with TRBD2 matching over 11 bases. In germline, CDR1 is GTSNPN, CDR2 SVGIG (reference sequence). The CDR3 runs 16 residues. The CDR3 loop reads CALRSLAGGRGWTQYF. The CDR3 bases are TGTGCTTTGAGGAGTCTAGCGGGAGGAAGAGGCTGGACCCAGTACTTC.

The J gene is TRBJ2-7, the V gene TRBV14; D remains unclear. This CDR3 comprises 13 residues. V lost 1 base, J lost 0 bases, and 4 bases lay in between. Looked up from germline, CDR1 is SGHDN and CDR2 is FVKESK. DNA for the CDR3: TGTGCCAGCAGCCAAGCTGTCTCCTACGAGCAGTACTTC. Translated, it gives CASSQAVSYEQYF. The full variable domain, rest sourced from reference TRBV14 and TRBJ2-7, is EAGVTQFPSHSVIEKGQTVTLRCDPISGHDNLYWYRRVMGKEIKFLLHFVKESKQDESGMPNNRFLAERTGGTYSTLKVQPAELEDSGVYFCASSQAVSYEQYFGPGTRLTVT.

This sequence joins TRBV11-3 and TRBJ2-7, with 7 bases aligning to TRBD1. V shed 5 bases and J 2 bases; nucleotides not matched to a gene: 3. Germline V CDR1 and CDR2: SGHNT, YENEEA. CDR3 size: 13 residues. CDR3 nucleotide sequence: TGTGCCAGCAGCCCAGGGGGACCCTACGAGCAGTACTTC. This codes for CASSPGGPYEQYF.

This chain connects TRBV19 to TRBJ2-3; D tentatively fits TRBD1 or TRBD2 (7 bases each). CDR3 length: 20 residues. The V end was cut by 2 bases, the J end by 2 bases, with 26 bases between. Germline V gives CDR1 LNHDA, CDR2 SQIVND (reference sequence). Written as DNA, the CDR3 is TGTGCCAGTAGTATACCCAGGGGGGGGGCCAGCGGGGACGACACAGATACGCAGTATTTT. It translates to CASSIPRGGASGDDTDTQYF.

This sequence joins TRBV7-3 and TRBJ2-1; D perhaps matches TRBD1 (5 bases). CDR3 length: 15 residues. V gave up 2 bases and J gave up 7 bases, with 15 bases separating them. CDR1 and CDR2 from the germline V gene are SGHTA and FQGTGA. The CDR3 loop reads CASSLGRGLGNEQFF. For the CDR3, the DNA is TGTGCCAGCAGCTTAGGTAGGGGTCTAGGGAATGAGCAGTTCTTC.

The chain couples TRBV7-9 to TRBJ2-2, with TRBD1 matching 9 bases. Trimming cost V 4 bases and J 4 bases; bases outside gene matches: 1. The CDR3 runs to 14 residues. CDR1 is SEHNR, CDR2 FQNEAQ, per germline (reference sequence). CDR3 loop: CASSSGQGTGELFF. CDR3 nucleotide sequence: TGTGCCAGCAGCTCGGGACAGGGCACCGGGGAGCTGTTTTTT.